A single sample is the source of the 6 T cell receptor beta chains below, sequenced in a study of shared clonotypes between healthy human individuals. Profiling relied on immunoSEQ multiplex PCR, and the TCRdb table lists in-frame clones only, not all of them. This table has fewer than 3 million clones, around 90% appearing once. The sample consisted of naive CD4+ T cells from PBMCs. Indicated subset: CD45RA+ positively selected. These receptors were obtained from a man aged 18 to 29 in good health. Some clones in this sample may be carry-over from other donors' samples.

This rearrangement joins TRBV6-1 to TRBJ1-2; D is uncertain. Trimming removed 1 base from V and 12 bases from J, with 15 bases in between. The CDR3 is 13 amino acids. CDR1 and CDR2 from the germline V gene are MNHNS and SASEGT. The CDR3 sequence: CASSEGVRFIHTF. CDR3 DNA: TGTGCCAGCAGTGAAGGGGTCCGATTTATCCACACCTTC.

The sample holds one count of this clone. This sequence joins TRBV30 and TRBJ1-3; D possibly corresponds to TRBD1 (6 bases). V was cut by 0 bases and J by 7 bases, with 13 bases left in between. CDR1 is GTSNPN and CDR2 is SVGIG in the germline V gene (reference sequence). The CDR3 is 14 amino acids. The CDR3 loop reads CAWSVAGGANTIYF. The CDR3, as DNA: TGTGCCTGGAGTGTAGCGGGGGGCGCGAACACCATATATTTT. The full variable domain, rest sourced from reference TRBV30 and TRBJ1-3, is SQTIHQWPATLVQPVGSPLSLECTVEGTSNPNLYWYRQAAGRGLQLLFYSVGIGQISSEVPQNLSASRPQDRQFILSSKKLLLSDSGFYLCAWSVAGGANTIYFGEGSWLTVV.

The V gene is TRBV29-1, the J gene TRBJ2-3; possible D gene TRBD2, 7 bases. In germline, CDR1 is SQVTM, CDR2 ANQGSEA. Between the trimmed V and J ends, which lost 7 bases and 7 bases, there was a span of 30 bases. The length of the CDR3 is 17 residues. CDR3 coding DNA: TGCAGCGGGGGTCCTTCCTGGGGGGAGGGACAAAGGAATACGCAGTATTTT. It yields the protein CSGGPSWGEGQRNTQYF.

The chain couples TRBV7-9 to TRBJ2-3; D is ambiguous. Germline values: CDR1 SEHNR, CDR2 FQNEAQ (reference sequence). Trimming took 5 bases from V and 3 from J, leaving 12 bases between them. The CDR3 has 14 residues. In DNA, the CDR3 is TGTGCCAGCAGCCAGAGCAGCCGGACAGATACGCAGTATTTT. Its translation: CASSQSSRTDTQYF.

V gene TRBV18 combines with J gene TRBJ1-1; 7 bases agree with TRBD1. CDR1 and CDR2 (germline): KGHSH, LQKENI. The J segment lost 7 bases and the V segment lost 2 bases, leaving 4 bases of the junction unmatched. This CDR3 region has 13 residues. The CDR3 coding sequence is TGTGCCAGCTCACCAAGTTACAGGGGTGAAGCTTTCTTT. This gives the protein CASSPSYRGEAFF.

The rearrangement joins TRBV29-1 to TRBJ2-3; TRBD1 matches 7 bases. V lost 5 bases and J lost 2; bases outside the gene matches: 7. The CDR3 runs to 14 residues. CDR1 is SQVTM and CDR2 is ANQGSEA in the germline V gene. CDR3 in DNA: TGCAGCGTTACGAACAGGGGATTCACAGATACGCAGTATTTT. Translation: CSVTNRGFTDTQYF.